The 16 T cell receptor beta chains below all came from one sample that was sequenced in a study of neurological immune-mediated disorders. TCRdb reanalysed the 5' RACE reads using MiXCR and keeps one entry per CDR3 protein. The profile covers tens of thousands of distinct CDR3 sequences, with about 4% appearing a single time and around 2% taken by the ten largest. Sequencing was performed on CD4+ T cells from blood. These receptors originate from a woman between 40 and 55 years old with multiple sclerosis.

This clonotype was detected only a few times. This chain uses TRBV29-1 with TRBJ2-7; 10 nucleotides match TRBD1. There are 15 residues in the CDR3. V shed 6 bases and J 1 base; nucleotides not matched to a gene: 9. Germline V gene lookup returns CDR1 SQVTM and CDR2 ANQGSEA. Here the CDR3 reads CSVEFRDRGSYEQYF. In DNA, the CDR3 is TGCAGCGTCGAATTCCGGGACAGGGGTTCCTACGAGCAGTACTTC.

This clonotype came up many times. The J gene is TRBJ2-1, the V gene TRBV4-2, with D possibly TRBD2 on 7 matching bases. The CDR3 spans 15 residues. The V end was cut by 1 base, the J end by 8 bases, with 15 bases between. From germline, CDR1 is LGHNA and CDR2 YNFKEQ. The CDR3 region is CASSQGRGGIHEQFF. CDR3 coding DNA: TGTGCCAGCAGCCAAGGGAGGGGGGGCATTCATGAGCAGTTCTTC.

This clonotype occurred many times. V gene TRBV10-2 combines with J gene TRBJ1-5, with no clear D. The CDR3 runs to 15 residues. The V end lost 7 bases, the J end lost 0 bases, and 13 bases lay between the germline ends. Germline assignment: CDR1 WSHSY and CDR2 SAAADI. CDR3 sequence (DNA): TGCGCCAGCACTACTGGACTGCATAGCAATCAGCCCCAGCATTTT. Translating it yields CASTTGLHSNQPQHF.

This clonotype has ten or more counts. The J gene is TRBJ2-7, the V gene TRBV20-1; no reliable D call. CDR3 length: 12 residues. Trimming pared 7 bases from V and 3 bases from J, leaving 13 bases between. Germline values: CDR1 DFQATT, CDR2 SNEGSKA (reference sequence). CDR3 nucleotide sequence: TGCAGTGTTCCGACTCCGGGCTACGAGCAGTACTTC. Protein product: CSVPTPGYEQYF.

This clonotype was recorded at least ten times. The chain is built from TRBV27 and TRBJ2-7; 10 bases align to TRBD1. This CDR3 has 14 residues. Losses at the gene ends were 5 bases for V and 4 bases for J; bases not matched to a gene: 5. Germline V gene lookup returns CDR1 MNHEY and CDR2 SMNVEV (reference sequence). The CDR3 here is CASSIGQGGYEQYF. CDR3 DNA sequence: TGTGCCAGCAGTATCGGACAGGGGGGTTACGAGCAGTACTTC.

This clonotype has a count of ten or more. This chain uses TRBV7-9 with TRBJ1-1; D is unclear. CDR1 is SEHNR and CDR2 is FQNEAQ in the germline V gene (reference sequence). This CDR3 has 15 residues. Trimming removed 2 bases at V and 4 bases at J, with 14 bases between. The CDR3 DNA is TGTGCCAGCAGCTTACAATCCAACCGTGGCACTGAAGCTTTCTTT. This gives the protein CASSLQSNRGTEAFF.

At least ten counts were recorded for this clonotype. This chain joins TRBV20-1 and TRBJ2-1; 11 bases line up with TRBD2. J was trimmed by 10 bases and V by 5 bases; bases with no gene match: 13. In germline, CDR1 is DFQATT, CDR2 SNEGSKA (reference sequence). This CDR3 contains 15 residues. CDR3 sequence (DNA): TGCAGTGCTCCCCTAGCGGGGGGTCCCACAAGGGAGCAGTTCTTC. Amino acids: CSAPLAGGPTREQFF.

This clonotype was found many times. For the CDR3, the DNA is TGCGCCAGCAGCTCCTTTACCACGACTAGCGGCATCACAGATACGCAGTATTTT. It codes for CASSSFTTTSGITDTQYF. The rearrangement uses TRBV5-1 and TRBJ2-3; TRBD2 agrees at 9 bases. The CDR3 consists of 18 residues. Germline lookup yields CDR1 SGHRS and CDR2 YFSETQ. V lost 3 bases, J lost 2 bases, and 13 bases stayed unmatched.

This clonotype has at least ten counts. The chain joins TRBV20-1 to TRBJ2-7; D remains ambiguous. The CDR3 has 14 residues. CDR1 and CDR2 from the germline V gene are DFQATT and SNEGSKA (reference sequence). Trimming removed 6 bases at V and 3 bases at J, with 18 bases between. The CDR3 DNA follows: TGCAGTGCGCAAAAATCTGGGCCCTACTACGAGCAGTACTTC. Translating gives CSAQKSGPYYEQYF.

This clonotype was counted many times. This rearrangement joins TRBV18 to TRBJ1-1; D remains ambiguous. Germline V gene data show CDR1 as KGHSH and CDR2 as LQKENI. The CDR3 sequence is 16 residues long. V shed 0 bases and J shed 4 bases, with 15 bases lying between them. The CDR3 loop reads CASSPPFRSHLTEAFF. CDR3 bases: TGTGCCAGCTCACCACCGTTCCGGAGTCACCTCACTGAAGCTTTCTTT.

In this sample, this clonotype turned up many times. The genes are TRBV5-6 and TRBJ1-1; tentative D call: TRBD1 (5 bases). V was clipped by 7 bases and J by 5 bases, with 15 bases between them. This CDR3 contains 13 residues. Germline V gene lookup returns CDR1 SGHDT and CDR2 YYEEEE. The DNA for the CDR3 is TGTGCCAGCCGATGGCAGGGAGGGACTGAAGCTTTCTTT. The encoded protein is CASRWQGGTEAFF.

This clonotype appeared many times. The chain uses TRBV10-3 and TRBJ2-7; D might be TRBD1 (5 bases). The V and J ends lost 0 bases and 7 bases respectively, with 10 bases between them. Germline CDR1 reads ENHRY; CDR2 reads SYGVKD. CDR3 size: 13 residues. CDR3 residues: CAISESVTEEQYF. CDR3 in DNA: TGTGCCATCAGTGAGTCGGTGACAGAAGAGCAGTACTTC.

The V and J genes are TRBV20-1 and TRBJ2-7; the D gene is possibly TRBD2 (6 bases). The CDR3 contains 15 residues. Between the trimmed V and J ends, which lost 6 bases and 0 bases, there was a span of 18 bases. Per the germline V gene, CDR1 is DFQATT and CDR2 is SNEGSKA (reference sequence). The CDR3 nucleotides read TGCAGTGCCCCAATCTCAGGGAGGTTCTCCTACGAGCAGTACTTC. Its protein is CSAPISGRFSYEQYF.

This clonotype was observed at least ten times. V gene TRBV7-9 combines with J gene TRBJ2-3; D not certain. V lost 3 bases and J 1 base, leaving 11 bases between the germline ends. CDR1 is SEHNR and CDR2 is FQNEAQ in the germline V gene (reference sequence). The CDR3 contains 15 residues. The CDR3 is CASSFQGFGTDTQYF. The CDR3 DNA is TGTGCCAGCAGCTTTCAAGGGTTTGGCACAGATACGCAGTATTTT.

There are many counts of this clonotype. The V and J genes are TRBV29-1 and TRBJ1-2; 7 positions agree with TRBD1. Germline loops: CDR1 SQVTM, CDR2 ANQGSEA. V was pared by 5 bases and J by 5 bases, with 8 bases of the junction left unmatched. This CDR3 region has 13 residues. CDR3: CSVPSGDSYGYTF. The DNA of the CDR3 is TGCAGCGTTCCGTCGGGGGACAGTTATGGCTACACCTTC.

This clonotype was picked up many times. The V gene is TRBV25-1, the J gene TRBJ1-1; TRBD1 is a possible D gene (6 bases). Germline values: CDR1 MGHDK, CDR2 SYGVNS. The ends were cut back, 4 bases at V and 5 bases at J, with 14 bases in the middle. This CDR3 contains 14 residues. CDR3 residues: CASSVTGTLTEAFF. In nucleotides, the CDR3 is TGTGCCAGCAGTGTGACCGGGACACTTACTGAAGCTTTCTTT.